This T cell receptor (beta chain) was obtained from a study of patients and donors after allogeneic stem cell transplantation. CDR1 and CDR2 (germline): SGHDT, YYEEEE. V lost 1 base and J 7 bases, leaving 11 bases between the germline ends. The CDR3 loop spans 14 amino acids. TCRdb itself ran the RT-PCR reads through MiXCR, one entry per CDR3 protein. The profile covers hundreds of thousands of distinct CDR3 sequences, with about a sixth appearing a single time and 7.2% taken by the ten largest. The sample comprised blood, either unsorted or a sorted T cell fraction (not recorded which). This TCR came from a human donor who was either an allogeneic HSCT recipient or a stem cell or donor lymphocyte infusion donor (not recorded which). It is not recorded whose cells these are; they may come from a transplant donor. The chain recombines TRBV5-6 with TRBJ1-4; D possibly corresponds to TRBD1 (5 bases). The CDR3: CASSLLGEGEKLFF. CDR3 bases: TGTGCCAGCAGCTTGCTGGGGGAAGGTGAAAAACTGTTTTTT.